This T cell receptor (beta chain) was sequenced in a study of blood T cell repertoires in COVID-19. Study in general: The origin of the acute and convalescent COVID-19 samples was the United States, Italy and Spain.

The ends lost 5 bases at V and 5 bases at J; junction bases unmatched: 1. From germline, CDR1 is SNHLY and CDR2 FYNNEI. The CDR3 is made up of 12 amino acids. As handled by the study authors: Nucleated cell number was recorded as an estimate derived from reference gene primer amplification. Profiling relied on immunoSEQ multiplex PCR, and the TCRdb table lists in-frame clones only, not all of them. Clone size and V and J calls were adopted from that table, with D and trimming inferred from the DNA. The data hold 280,000 or so clones, with approximately 83% observed a single time. Participants' own reports of clinical history determined their cohort assignment. Donors in Cohort 3 counted as recovered after two negative PCRs, clearance, or symptom resolution.

The sequenced sample consisted of PBMCs or T cells enriched from blood (not recorded which). The TCR originated in a man younger than 40 who had recovered from COVID-19. The V gene is TRBV2, the J gene TRBJ2-7, with TRBD1 matching 9 bases. CDR3 amino acids: CASSRQGDEQYF. The DNA for the CDR3 is TGTGCCAGCAGTCGACAGGGGGACGAGCAGTACTTC.